Below are 27 T cell receptor beta chains sequenced from a single sample in a study of blood T cells in healthy people across ages. A J-beta primer mix and a sample-barcoded 5' primer were used in a second PCR of roughly 6 to 11 cycles. TCRdb ran MiXCR on the 5' RACE reads and lists one entry per CDR3 protein. The sample yields 1,100,000 or so distinct CDR3 sequences, more than 35% seen once. The sample comprised blood. These receptors were obtained from a woman aged 60 to 75 in good health.

The table lists this clonotype with a few counts. The chain links TRBV9 to TRBJ2-3; 9 bases agree with TRBD2. V shed 0 bases and J 5 bases; nucleotides not matched to a gene: 7. Germline V CDR1 and CDR2: SGDLS, YYNGEE. The CDR3 consists of 16 residues. The CDR3 coding sequence is TGTGCCAGCAGCGTAGTTCTAGCGGGAAACGGAGATACGCAGTATTTT. It is translated as CASSVVLAGNGDTQYF.

This clonotype was found a few times. The chain joins TRBV3-1 to TRBJ2-1; D possibly corresponds to TRBD2 (6 bases). The CDR3 length is 15 residues. Germline V gives CDR1 LGHDT, CDR2 YNNKEL (reference sequence). Trimming took off 4 bases at V and 4 bases at J, with 14 bases between the two ends. The CDR3 coding sequence is TGTGCCAGCAGCCTCGGTATAGCGGAGTACAATGAGCAGTTCTTC. Translation gives CASSLGIAEYNEQFF.

The chain joins TRBV6-1 to TRBJ1-1, with TRBD1 matching over 9 bases. V was clipped by 4 bases and J by 7 bases; unmatched bases: 7. The CDR3 consists of 14 residues. Germline CDR1 reads MNHNS; CDR2 reads SASEGT. The CDR3 DNA is TGTGCCAGCAGTGGTGCCGGGACAGGGAGTGAAGCTTTCTTT. This gives the protein CASSGAGTGSEAFF.

There are a few counts of this clonotype. The chain uses TRBV20-1 and TRBJ2-1; weak D call: TRBD2 (6 bases). The CDR3 runs 14 residues. The V end was cut by 3 bases, the J end by 1 base, with 10 bases between. Germline lookup yields CDR1 DFQATT and CDR2 SNEGSKA (reference sequence). The CDR3 protein is CSASGSKSYNEQFF. The CDR3 bases are TGCAGTGCTAGCGGGAGTAAATCCTACAATGAGCAGTTCTTC.

The sample holds a few counts of this clonotype. The chain has TRBV27 and TRBJ2-7; no reliable D call. There are 14 residues in the CDR3. The germline V gene has CDR1 MNHEY and CDR2 SMNVEV (reference sequence). V was pared by 5 bases and J by 0 bases, with 11 bases between. This CDR3 reads CASSPRTDSYEQYF. The DNA for the CDR3 is TGTGCCAGCAGTCCTCGGACCGACTCCTACGAGCAGTACTTC.

The genes are TRBV24-1 and TRBJ2-1; D may be TRBD1 or TRBD2 (5 bases each). From germline, CDR1 is KGHDR and CDR2 SFDVKD. The ends were cut back, 3 bases at V and 0 bases at J, with 8 bases in the middle. This CDR3 spans 15 amino acids. CDR3 in amino acids: CATSDPGSSYNEQFF. The CDR3 nucleotides are TGTGCCACCAGTGATCCAGGGAGCTCCTACAATGAGCAGTTCTTC.

V and J are TRBV29-1 and TRBJ2-7, with unresolved D. The CDR3 is 12 amino acids. Germline V lookup: CDR1 SQVTM, CDR2 ANQGSEA. Trimming removed 3 bases from V and 6 bases from J, with 12 bases in between. The CDR3: CSVELWGGEQYF. The CDR3 DNA is TGCAGCGTTGAGCTATGGGGTGGCGAGCAGTACTTC.

The rearrangement uses TRBV5-1 and TRBJ1-2; D gene uncertain. The ends were cut back, 0 bases at V and 4 bases at J, with 7 bases in the middle. CDR3 length: 13 residues. CDR1 and CDR2 from the germline V gene are SGHRS and YFSETQ. CDR3 in DNA: TGCGCCAGCAGCTTGGAGCGGATCTATGGCTACACCTTC. Amino acid sequence: CASSLERIYGYTF.

This clonotype was detected a few times. The chain joins TRBV7-2 to TRBJ1-5, with unresolved D. Germline V lookup: CDR1 SGHTA, CDR2 FQGNSA. CDR3 length equals 15 residues. V lost 2 bases and J 0 bases, leaving 8 bases between the germline ends. The chain's CDR3 is CASSLRGSSNQPQHF. The CDR3 bases are TGTGCCAGCAGCTTACGCGGTAGTAGCAATCAGCCCCAGCATTTT. Based on the CDR3 plus reference TRBV7-2 and TRBJ1-5, the full variable domain is GAGVSQSPSNKVTEKGKDVELRCDPISGHTALYWYRQSLGQGLEFLIYFQGNSAPDKSGLPSDRFSAERTGGSVSTLTIQRTQQEDSAVYLCASSLRGSSNQPQHFGDGTRLSIL.

V gene TRBV6-5 combines with J gene TRBJ2-7, with D perhaps matching TRBD2 (5 bases). The CDR3 is 15 residues long. Germline V gene lookup returns CDR1 MNHEY and CDR2 SVGAGI. With 0 bases removed from V and 0 bases from J, the gap between germline ends came to 9 bases. DNA of the CDR3: TGTGCCAGCAGTTACTCGCGGGCGGCCTCCTACGAGCAGTACTTC. Its translation is CASSYSRAASYEQYF.

The V call is TRBV30, the J call TRBJ1-6; no clear D gene. The CDR3 is 13 amino acids. Germline CDR1 is GTSNPN and CDR2 is SVGIG (reference sequence). Trimming shortened V by 2 bases and J by 7 bases, and 9 bases separated the two germline ends. CDR3 nucleotides: TGTGCCTGGAGTTTGGACGGCAATTCACCCCTCCACTTT. Translating gives CAWSLDGNSPLHF.

As to this clonotype: It may be a read error: a sequence one base away is much more abundant. The V call is TRBV10-3, the J call TRBJ2-7; D gene uncertain. Germline loops: CDR1 ENHRY, CDR2 SYGVKD. This CDR3 has 12 residues. V lost 1 base and J lost 12, with 13 bases in between. The DNA of the CDR3 is TGTGCCATCAGTGAGTTACAAGAGACCCTGTACTTC. It encodes CAISELQETLYF.

DNA for the CDR3: TGTGCCAGCAGCCGTCTAGCGGGACGGGGGTCTGGGGCCAACGTCCTGACTTTC. Residues: CASSRLAGRGSGANVLTF. The chain recombines TRBV7-6 with TRBJ2-6; 9 bases line up with TRBD2. V lost 5 bases, J lost 1 base, and 9 bases stayed unmatched. Germline V gene data show CDR1 as SGHVS and CDR2 as FNYEAQ. CDR3 size: 18 residues.

The chain uses TRBV7-8 and TRBJ2-3, with 11 nucleotides matching TRBD2. J lost 0 bases, V lost 3 bases, and 5 bases had no gene match. The germline gives CDR1 SGHVS, CDR2 FQNEAQ. The CDR3 is 17 residues long. The CDR3 region is CASSLKTSGESTDTQYF. The CDR3 DNA follows: TGTGCCAGCAGCTTGAAGACTAGCGGGGAAAGCACAGATACGCAGTATTTT.

The V and J genes are TRBV6-1 and TRBJ2-7, with D perhaps given as TRBD1 or TRBD2 (6 bases each). The V gene lost 7 bases and the J gene lost 7 bases, with 20 bases spanning the gap. Germline loops: CDR1 MNHNS, CDR2 SASEGT. This CDR3 contains 14 residues. In DNA form, the CDR3 reads TGTGCCAGCATGGTTAGGGGGGCGGTCAATGAGCAGTACTTC. The encoded protein is CASMVRGAVNEQYF.

CDR3 sequence reads: CASSRASGNQPQHF. CDR3 nucleotides: TGTGCCAGCAGTCGGGCGTCTGGCAATCAGCCCCAGCATTTT. The chain combines TRBV7-8 with TRBJ1-5; no clear D. The CDR3 runs 14 residues. V shed 6 bases and J shed 2 bases, with 11 bases lying between them. Germline V gives CDR1 SGHVS, CDR2 FQNEAQ.

The chain carries TRBV5-1 and TRBJ2-5; 9 nucleotides align to TRBD1. The CDR3 length is 15 residues. Germline V gives CDR1 SGHRS, CDR2 YFSETQ. V trimming: 4 bases; J trimming: 5 bases; junction bases outside the gene matches: 9. The CDR3 nucleotides are TGCGCCAGCAGCCAAGGACAGGGGACGAGGGAGACCCAGTACTTC. Residues: CASSQGQGTRETQYF.

This clonotype was detected a few times. The chain's CDR3 is CASRWTSGMSYEQYF. The CDR3 DNA sequence: TGTGCCAGCAGATGGACTAGCGGGATGTCCTACGAGCAGTACTTC. The chain carries TRBV6-5 and TRBJ2-7; 12 nucleotides align to TRBD2. Germline V gene sequence: CDR1 MNHEY, CDR2 SVGAGI. V was pared by 6 bases and J by 1 base, with 4 bases of the junction left unmatched. The CDR3 is 15 amino acids.

On this clonotype itself: This clone may be a read error of a much larger clone one base away. This chain connects TRBV9 to TRBJ2-1; D unresolved. Germline CDR1 is SGDLS and CDR2 is YYNGEE. The CDR3 has 14 amino acids. In nucleotides, the CDR3 is TGTGCCAGCAGCGCGCAACCAGACTTCAATGAGCAGCTCTTC. Translating it yields CASSAQPDFNEQLF.

This chain connects TRBV7-2 to TRBJ2-2; 7 nucleotides match TRBD1. The germline CDR1 and CDR2 sequences are SGHTA and FQGNSA. CDR3 size: 16 residues. Trimming took 5 bases from V and 5 from J; bases not matched to a gene: 11. CDR3 in amino acids: CASSVNRGRWTGELFF. Here the CDR3 DNA reads TGTGCCAGCAGCGTAAACAGGGGCCGGTGGACCGGGGAGCTGTTTTTT. The variable domain in full, completed from reference TRBV7-2 and TRBJ2-2, reads GAGVSQSPSNKVTEKGKDVELRCDPISGHTALYWYRQSLGQGLEFLIYFQGNSAPDKSGLPSDRFSAERTGGSVSTLTIQRTQQEDSAVYLCASSVNRGRWTGELFFGEGSRLTVL.

This chain links TRBV9 with TRBJ2-1, with TRBD2 identical over 10 bases. CDR3 size: 15 residues. V lost 2 bases, J lost 7 bases, and 6 bases stayed unmatched. The germline V gene has CDR1 SGDLS and CDR2 YYNGEE. CDR3 sequence: CASSVKREGSNEQFF. CDR3 DNA: TGTGCCAGCAGCGTCAAGCGGGAGGGATCAAATGAGCAGTTCTTC.

This clonotype showed up just a few times. J is TRBJ1-5 and V is TRBV6-2 or TRBV6-3, with a tentative D call TRBD1 (6 bases). CDR1 and CDR2 from the germline V gene are MNHEY and SVGEGT. CDR3 length: 14 amino acids. Trimming left V 9 bases short and J 4 bases short, with 16 bases between. The CDR3, as DNA: TGTGCCAGTGGACAGAGGAGGGGGAATCAGCCCCAGCATTTT. This encodes CASGQRRGNQPQHF.

The J gene is TRBJ2-1, the V gene TRBV6-2 or TRBV6-3; 14 nucleotides align to TRBD2. Germline trimming cut 5 bases from V and 8 bases from J; bases unmatched to any gene: 5. The CDR3 extends over 15 amino acids. Germline values: CDR1 MNHEY, CDR2 SVGEGT. The CDR3 DNA reads TGTGCCAGCAGTACCGGGACTAGCGGGAGATATGAGCAGTTCTTC. It translates to CASSTGTSGRYEQFF.

This clonotype was seen more than once but under ten times. The rearrangement uses TRBV3-1 and TRBJ2-5; D is ambiguous. V lost 0 bases and J 5 bases, leaving 13 bases between the germline ends. There are 15 residues in the CDR3. Germline values: CDR1 LGHDT, CDR2 YNNKEL (reference sequence). DNA for the CDR3: TGTGCCAGCAGCCAAGAAATGTTGATTGGGGAGACCCAGTACTTC. Its protein is CASSQEMLIGETQYF.

The chain uses TRBV2 and TRBJ1-2; 7 bases agree with TRBD1. The germline CDR1 and CDR2 sequences are SNHLY and FYNNEI. V trimming: 6 bases; J trimming: 3 bases; junction bases outside the gene matches: 7. This CDR3 has 14 amino acids. DNA of the CDR3: TGTGCCAGCAGATCCACCGGGACAGACTATGGCTACACCTTC. Encoded protein: CASRSTGTDYGYTF.

In this sample, this clonotype turned up a few times. The chain joins TRBV20-1 to TRBJ2-7; TRBD1 matches 8 bases. With V trimmed by 6 bases and J by 3 bases, 7 bases remained unmatched. The CDR3 has 13 residues. Germline V gives CDR1 DFQATT, CDR2 SNEGSKA (reference sequence). The DNA for the CDR3 is TGCAGTGCCCCGGACAGGGATCTCTACGAGCAGTACTTC. Amino acids: CSAPDRDLYEQYF.

The CDR3, as DNA: TGCAGCGTACAAGGCTCTGGGGCCAACGTCCTGACTTTC. It encodes CSVQGSGANVLTF. This chain joins TRBV29-1 and TRBJ2-6; D remains unclear. The CDR3 totals 13 residues. In germline, CDR1 is SQVTM, CDR2 ANQGSEA. V was trimmed by 6 bases and J by 0 bases, leaving 6 bases between them.